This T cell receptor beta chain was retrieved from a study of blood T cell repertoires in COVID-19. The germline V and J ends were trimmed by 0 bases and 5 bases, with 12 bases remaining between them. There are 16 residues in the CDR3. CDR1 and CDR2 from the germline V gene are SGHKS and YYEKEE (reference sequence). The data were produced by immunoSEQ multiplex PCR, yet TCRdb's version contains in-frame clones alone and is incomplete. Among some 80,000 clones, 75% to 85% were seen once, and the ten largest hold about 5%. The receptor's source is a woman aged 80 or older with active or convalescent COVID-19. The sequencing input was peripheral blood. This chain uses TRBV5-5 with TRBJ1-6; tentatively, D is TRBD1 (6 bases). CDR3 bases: TGTGCCAGCAGCTTGGAACAGGGCCTCAATAATTCACCCCTCCACTTT. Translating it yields CASSLEQGLNNSPLHF.